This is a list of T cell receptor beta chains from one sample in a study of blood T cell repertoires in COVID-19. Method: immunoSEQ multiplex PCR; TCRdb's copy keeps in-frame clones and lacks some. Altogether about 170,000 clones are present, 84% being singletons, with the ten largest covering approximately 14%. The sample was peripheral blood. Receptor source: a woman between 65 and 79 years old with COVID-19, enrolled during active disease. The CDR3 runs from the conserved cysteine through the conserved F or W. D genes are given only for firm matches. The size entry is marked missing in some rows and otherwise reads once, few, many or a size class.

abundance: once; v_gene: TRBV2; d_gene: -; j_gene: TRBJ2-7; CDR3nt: TGTGCCAGTATCCCGGTAAACTACGAGCAGTACTTC; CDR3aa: CASIPVNYEQYF
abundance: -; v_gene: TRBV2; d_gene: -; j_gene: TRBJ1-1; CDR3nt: TGTGCCAGCAGCGGACAGTTTGTGGCGAACACTGAAGCTTTCTTT; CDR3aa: CASSGQFVANTEAFF
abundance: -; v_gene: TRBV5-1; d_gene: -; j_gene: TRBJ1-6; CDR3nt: TGCGCCAGCAGTATGACAGGATTATATAATTCACCCCTCCACTTT; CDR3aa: CASSMTGLYNSPLHF
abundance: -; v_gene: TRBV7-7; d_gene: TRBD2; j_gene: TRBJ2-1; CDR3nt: TGTGCTAGCAGCTTACTAGCGGGAAGGCGCAATGAGCAGTTCTTC; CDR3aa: CASSLLAGRRNEQFF
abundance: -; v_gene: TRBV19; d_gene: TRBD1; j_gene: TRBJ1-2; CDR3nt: TGTGCCACCTCCGGGACAGGGATTGGCTACACCTTC; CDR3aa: CATSGTGIGYTF
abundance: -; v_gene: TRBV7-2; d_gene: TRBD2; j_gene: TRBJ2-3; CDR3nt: TGTGCCAGCAGCTCCGGGACTAGCGGGAGGTTGGTAGATACGCAGTATTTT; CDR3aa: CASSSGTSGRLVDTQYF
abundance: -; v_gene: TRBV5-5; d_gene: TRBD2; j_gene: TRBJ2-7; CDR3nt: TGTGCCAGCAGCGAAACTAGCGGTAACTCCTACGAGCAGTACTTC; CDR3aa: CASSETSGNSYEQYF
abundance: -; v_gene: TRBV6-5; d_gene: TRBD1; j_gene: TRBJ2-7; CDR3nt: TGTGCCAGCAGTCTACAGGGGCTCCACGAGCAGTACTTC; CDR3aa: CASSLQGLHEQYF
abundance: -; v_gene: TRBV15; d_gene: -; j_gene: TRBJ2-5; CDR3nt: TGTGCCACCAGCAGTTCTCCGACAGCACAAGAGACCCAGTACTTC; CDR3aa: CATSSSPTAQETQYF
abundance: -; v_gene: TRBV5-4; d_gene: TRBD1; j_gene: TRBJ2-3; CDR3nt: TGTGCCAGCAGCCAGGGACAGCTCCAGTATTTT; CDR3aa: CASSQGQLQYF
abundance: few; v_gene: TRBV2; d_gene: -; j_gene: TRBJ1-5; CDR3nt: TGTGCCAGCAGTGAATCCAGGAACGGAGGGCCTCAGCCCCAGCATTTT; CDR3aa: CASSESRNGGPQPQHF
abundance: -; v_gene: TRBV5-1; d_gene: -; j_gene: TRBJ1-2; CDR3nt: TGCGCCAGCAGCTTGTCCAACAGCTATGGCTACACCTTC; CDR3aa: CASSLSNSYGYTF
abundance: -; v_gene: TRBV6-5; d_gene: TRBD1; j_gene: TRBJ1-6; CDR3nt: TGTGCCAGCAGCATTGACAGGGGGAATTCACCCCTCCACTTT; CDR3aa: CASSIDRGNSPLHF
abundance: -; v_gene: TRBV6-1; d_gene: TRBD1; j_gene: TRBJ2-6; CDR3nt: TGTGCCAGCAGTGACCAAACAGGGGCCCCTGGGGCCAACGTCCTGACTTTC; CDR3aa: CASSDQTGAPGANVLTF
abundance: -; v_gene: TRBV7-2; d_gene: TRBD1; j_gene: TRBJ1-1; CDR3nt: TGTGCCAGCAGCTTGGGACAGGGTGAAGCTTTCTTT; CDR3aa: CASSLGQGEAFF
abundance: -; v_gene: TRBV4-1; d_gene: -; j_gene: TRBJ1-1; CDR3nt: TGCGCCAGCAGCCAAGAACGGCGGGGACCTGAAGCTTTCTTT; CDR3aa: CASSQERRGPEAFF
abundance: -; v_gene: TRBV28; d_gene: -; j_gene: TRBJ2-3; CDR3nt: TGTGCCAGCATGGTGGGGGGGGCCGATACGCAGTATTTT; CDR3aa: CASMVGGADTQYF
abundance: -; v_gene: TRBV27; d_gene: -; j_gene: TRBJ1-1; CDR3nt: TGTGCCAGCAGTTTATCGGTCAGGGATTATCCGAACACTGAAGCTTTCTTT; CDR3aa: CASSLSVRDYPNTEAFF
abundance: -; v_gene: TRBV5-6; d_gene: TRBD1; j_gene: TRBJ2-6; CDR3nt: TGTGCCAGCAGCACGGGACAGGCCTTGTCTGGGGCCAACGTCCTGACTTTC; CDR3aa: CASSTGQALSGANVLTF
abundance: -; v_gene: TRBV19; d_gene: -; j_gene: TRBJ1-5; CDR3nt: TGTGCCAGTAGTATAGATCGGGGGAGTCAGCCCCAGCATTTT; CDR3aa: CASSIDRGSQPQHF
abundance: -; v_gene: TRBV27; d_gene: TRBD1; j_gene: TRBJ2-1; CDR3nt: TGTGCCAGCAGTTTATTTTGGACAGGGGGGCACAATGAGCAGTTCTTC; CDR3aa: CASSLFWTGGHNEQFF
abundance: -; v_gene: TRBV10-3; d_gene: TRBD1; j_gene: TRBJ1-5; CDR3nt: TGTGCCATCAGTGCTGCAGGGGGAAATCAGCCCCAGCATTTT; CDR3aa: CAISAAGGNQPQHF
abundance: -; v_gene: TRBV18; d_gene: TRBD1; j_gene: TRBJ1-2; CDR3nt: TGTGCCAGCTCACCAACGCCGGGACAGGGAGCTAACTATGGCTACACCTTC; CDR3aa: CASSPTPGQGANYGYTF
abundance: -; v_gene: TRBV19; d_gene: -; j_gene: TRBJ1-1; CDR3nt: TGTGCCAGTAGTATAGGACTGCAACGGGCTTTCTTT; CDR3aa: CASSIGLQRAFF
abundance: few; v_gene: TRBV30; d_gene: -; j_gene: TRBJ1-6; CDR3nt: TGTGCCTGGAGTTTCAGGGTCCCCAATTCACCCCTCCACTTT; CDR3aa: CAWSFRVPNSPLHF
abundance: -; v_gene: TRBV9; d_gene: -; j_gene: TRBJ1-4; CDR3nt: TGTGCCAGCAGCGTATCAGCGGACCCACATGAAAAACTGTTTTTT; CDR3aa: CASSVSADPHEKLFF
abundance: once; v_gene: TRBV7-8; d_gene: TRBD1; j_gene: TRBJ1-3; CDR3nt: TGTGCCAGCAGCCCACAGGGGACGAACGGAAACACCATATATTTT; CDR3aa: CASSPQGTNGNTIYF
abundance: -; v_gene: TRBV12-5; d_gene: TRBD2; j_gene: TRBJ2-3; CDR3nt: TGTGCTAGTGGTTCTCAAAGCGGGGCAGATACGCAGTATTTT; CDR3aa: CASGSQSGADTQYF
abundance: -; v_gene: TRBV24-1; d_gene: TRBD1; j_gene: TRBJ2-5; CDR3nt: TGTGCCACCAGTGGGGCAGGGGGACAAGAGACCCAGTACTTC; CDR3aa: CATSGAGGQETQYF
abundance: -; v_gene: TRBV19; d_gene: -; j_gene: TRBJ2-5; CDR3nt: TGTGCCAGTAGTATAGAGACCGGGTACCAGTACTTC; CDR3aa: CASSIETGYQYF
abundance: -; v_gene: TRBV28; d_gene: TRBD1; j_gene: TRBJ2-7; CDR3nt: TGTGCCAGCAGCCAACCGGGACAGGGACTTCGCGAGCAGTACTTC; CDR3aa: CASSQPGQGLREQYF
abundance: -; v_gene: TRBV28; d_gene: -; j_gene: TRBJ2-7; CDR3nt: TGTGCCAGCAAGAAACAGGGCCAGCAGTACTTC; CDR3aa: CASKKQGQQYF
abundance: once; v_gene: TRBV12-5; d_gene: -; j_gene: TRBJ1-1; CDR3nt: TGTGCTAGTGGTTTAGAGGAAAACACTGAAGCTTTCTTT; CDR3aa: CASGLEENTEAFF
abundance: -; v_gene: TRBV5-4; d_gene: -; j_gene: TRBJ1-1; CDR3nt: TGTGCCAGCGCGGACCGGGAAGGGCCTGAAGCTTTCTTT; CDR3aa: CASADREGPEAFF
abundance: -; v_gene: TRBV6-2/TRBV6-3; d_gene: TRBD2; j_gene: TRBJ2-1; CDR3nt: TGTGCCAGCAGCCCCCTAGGGACTAGCAGCGAGCAGTTCTTC; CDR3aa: CASSPLGTSSEQFF
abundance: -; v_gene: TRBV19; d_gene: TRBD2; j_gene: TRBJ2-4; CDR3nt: TGTGCCAGTAGCGCTAGCGGGAGTCTTGGGCAAAACATTCAGTACTTC; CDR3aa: CASSASGSLGQNIQYF
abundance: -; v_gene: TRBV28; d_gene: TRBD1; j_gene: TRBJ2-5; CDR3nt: TGTGCCAGCAGTTCCCGACAGGGGGGACAGACCCAGTACTTC; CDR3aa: CASSSRQGGQTQYF
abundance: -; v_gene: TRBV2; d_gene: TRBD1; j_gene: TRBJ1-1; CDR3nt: TGTGCCAGCAGTGATGCCCCGGGACAGGGTACGACTGAAGCTTTCTTT; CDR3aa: CASSDAPGQGTTEAFF
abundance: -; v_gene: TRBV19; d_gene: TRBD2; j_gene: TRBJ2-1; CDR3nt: TGTGCCAGTAGTTTACTAGCGGGCGGTGAGCAGTTCTTC; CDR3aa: CASSLLAGGEQFF
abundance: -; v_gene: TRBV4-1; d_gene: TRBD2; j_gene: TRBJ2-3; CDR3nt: TGCGCCAGCACTCAACACCTGGGTCGAGATCTCCGGGGGGGCACAGATACGCAGTATTTT; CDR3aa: CASTQHLGRDLRGGTDTQYF
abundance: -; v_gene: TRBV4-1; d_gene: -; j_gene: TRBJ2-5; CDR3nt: TGCGCCAGCAGCCCGGGTCACCAAGAGACCCAGTACTTC; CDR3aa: CASSPGHQETQYF
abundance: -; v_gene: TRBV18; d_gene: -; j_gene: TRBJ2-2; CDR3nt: TGTGCCAGCTCACCGACCCGGGGGACCGGGGAGCTGTTTTTT; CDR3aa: CASSPTRGTGELFF
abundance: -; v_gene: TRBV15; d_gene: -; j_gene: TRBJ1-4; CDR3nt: TGTGCCACCAGCAGAGCGGACTTTGGCAATTCTAATGAAAAACTGTTTTTT; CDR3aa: CATSRADFGNSNEKLFF
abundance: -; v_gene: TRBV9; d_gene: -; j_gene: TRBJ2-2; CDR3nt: TGTGCCAGCAGCCCATCAATGAGCGGGGAGCTGTTTTTT; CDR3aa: CASSPSMSGELFF
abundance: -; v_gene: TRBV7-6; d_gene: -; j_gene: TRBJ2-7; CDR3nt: TGTGCCAGCAGAAGGACAGCCTCTTCCTACGAGCAGTACTTC; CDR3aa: CASRRTASSYEQYF
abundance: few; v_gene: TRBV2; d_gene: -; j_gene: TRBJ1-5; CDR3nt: TGTGCCCGCTGTGATGAGGCACGACCCGGTCAGCCCCAGCATTTT; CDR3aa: CARCDEARPGQPQHF
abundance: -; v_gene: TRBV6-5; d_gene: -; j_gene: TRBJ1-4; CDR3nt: TGTGCCAGCAGTTTTCAGGGAGGTAATGAAAAACTGTTTTTT; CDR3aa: CASSFQGGNEKLFF
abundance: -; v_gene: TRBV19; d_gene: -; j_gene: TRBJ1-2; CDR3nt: TGTGCCAGCAACGACAGGCCCGGGGGCTACACCTTC; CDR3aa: CASNDRPGGYTF
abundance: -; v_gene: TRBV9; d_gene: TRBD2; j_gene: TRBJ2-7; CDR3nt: TGTGCCAGCAGCCTTGAGGGACTAGCGGGAGATGCCCACGAGCAGTACTTC; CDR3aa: CASSLEGLAGDAHEQYF
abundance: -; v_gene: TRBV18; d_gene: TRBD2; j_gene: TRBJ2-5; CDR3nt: TGTGCCAGCTCACCGGTCGGTCGACTAGCGGGCCAAGAGACCCAGTACTTC; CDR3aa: CASSPVGRLAGQETQYF
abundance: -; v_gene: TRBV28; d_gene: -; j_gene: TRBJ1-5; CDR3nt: TGTGCCAGCAGTTTAGCGGGTTATAGCAATCAGCCCCAGCATTTT; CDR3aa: CASSLAGYSNQPQHF
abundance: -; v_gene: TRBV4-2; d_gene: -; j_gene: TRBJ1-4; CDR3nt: TGTGCCAGCAGCCCAAAGACAAGCACGAATGAAAAACTGTTTTTT; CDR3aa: CASSPKTSTNEKLFF
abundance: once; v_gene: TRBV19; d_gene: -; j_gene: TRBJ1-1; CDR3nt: TGTGCCACCCGACCGGGGGGTATGAACACTGAAGCTTTCTTT; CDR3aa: CATRPGGMNTEAFF